This T cell receptor (beta chain) is from a study of shared clonotypes between healthy human individuals. Germline loops: CDR1 LNHDA, CDR2 SQIVND (reference sequence). V was shortened by 2 bases and J by 7 bases, with 18 bases between the two germline ends. The length of the CDR3 is 16 residues. Findings and limits, study-wide: Sorted-subset sequencing, rarefaction showed, was incomplete despite large depth.

Data came from immunoSEQ multiplex PCR; TCRdb stores just in-frame clones and leaves some out. The data show about 2.2 million clones, roughly 93% seen once. Naive CD8 cells comprised CD45RO-negative, CCR7-positively selected cells, excluding terminally differentiated effector memory CD45RA+ cells. Only Caucasian adults living in Nashville, Tennessee made up the donor group. This clone was found once. Its target is not known. Specimen: naive CD8+ T cells from PBMCs. The receptor was isolated from a man aged 18 to 35 in good health. Some clones in this sample may be carry-over from other donors' samples. This chain connects TRBV19 to TRBJ1-5; the D is unclear. The CDR3, as DNA: TGTGCCAGTAGTATATCATATGGGCAGGTTGTCCAGCCCCAGCATTTT. It encodes CASSISYGQVVQPQHF.